The T cell receptor beta chain described here comes from a study of response to subunit inactivated influenza vaccine. TCRdb redid the calling of the RT-PCR reads with MiXCR, one entry per CDR3 protein. Seen here are 550,000 to 800,000 distinct CDR3 sequences, approximately 15% observed once, and the top ten hold roughly 12%. This clonotype has a handful of counts. Germline lookup yields CDR1 SGHDN and CDR2 FVKESK. Trimming removed 0 bases from V and 7 bases from J; junction bases left unmatched: 8. The CDR3 contains 16 residues. The chain combines TRBV14 with TRBJ2-1, with TRBD2 identical over 8 bases. The receptor's source is a man aged 45-65 years who received an inactivated influenza vaccine. The specimen was PBMCs from blood, collected less than 13 days after vaccination. As DNA, the CDR3 is TGTGCCAGCAGCCAAGAACAATCCAGCGGGAGTAATGAGCAGTTCTTC. Protein: CASSQEQSSGSNEQFF.